Only a few counts were recorded for the clone carrying this T cell receptor (beta chain). The data originate from a study of T-cell reconstitution after alpha-beta-depleted transplantation in children. This CDR3 has 13 residues. Germline-derived CDR1 and CDR2 are SEHNR and FQNEAQ (reference sequence). V lost 9 bases, J lost 5 bases, and 17 bases lay in between. For TCRbeta, the library was prepared with unique molecular identifiers. TCRdb recomputed calls from the PCR reads with MiXCR, one row per CDR3 protein. The sample gives roughly 590,000 distinct CDR3 sequences, roughly 17% of which show up once; around 0.96% is in the top ten.

The receptor was isolated from a human donor who donated a stem cell graft to a child with acute myeloid leukemia. Here the sequenced sample was PBMCs from the stem cell graft donor, taken from the stem cell graft. This chain joins TRBV7-9 and TRBJ2-7, with TRBD2 as a possible D gene (6 bases). The CDR3 DNA is TGTGCCAGTTCAATATGGGGAGGCGACGAGCAGTACTTC. Its translation: CASSIWGGDEQYF.